This T cell receptor (beta chain) is drawn from a study (dated by TCRdb to between 2015 and 2016). V was cut back by 7 bases and J by 0 bases, leaving a gap of 14 bases between them. The germline V gene provides CDR1 SQVTM and CDR2 ANQGSEA. The CDR3 holds 14 amino acids from the cysteine to the phenylalanine. The CDR3 DNA has 42 bases and is translated from base 1. The library was obtained by RT-PCR. Reads for this sample came from an Illumina MiSeq. TCRdb reprocessed the public reads (quality trimming at Q25 with fastp, clone calling with MiXCR) and kept in-frame beta chains. Each entry merges the rows of one CDR3 protein and shows their most common DNA and genes. This sample gives about 680,000 distinct CDR3 sequences in total; 12% to 15% of them show up just once. Roughly 3.9% of the sample lies in the top ten. As regards this clonotype: The antigen it binds to is not known. No much larger clonotype is one base removed from it; base qualities were not supplied.

The rearrangement combines TRBV29-1 with TRBJ2-3, with TRBD2 as a weak D call on 6 bases. This receptor was identified in a female donor in good health, serving as a healthy control. Sequencing was carried out using memory CD4+ T cells from blood. The encoded CDR3 is CSGWGTLSTDTQYF. The bases read TGCAGCGGGTGGGGGACTCTTAGCACAGATACGCAGTATTTT.